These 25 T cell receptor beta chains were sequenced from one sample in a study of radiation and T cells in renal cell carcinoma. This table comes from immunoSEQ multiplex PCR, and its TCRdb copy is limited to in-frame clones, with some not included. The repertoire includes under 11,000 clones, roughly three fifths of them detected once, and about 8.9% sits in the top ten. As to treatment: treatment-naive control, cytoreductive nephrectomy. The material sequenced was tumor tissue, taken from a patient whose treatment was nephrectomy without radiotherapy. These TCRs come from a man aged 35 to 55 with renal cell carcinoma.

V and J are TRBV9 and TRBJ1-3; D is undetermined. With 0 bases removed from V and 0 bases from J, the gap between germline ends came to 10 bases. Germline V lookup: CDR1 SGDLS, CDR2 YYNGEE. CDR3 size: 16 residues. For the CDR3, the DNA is TGTGCCAGCAGCGTAGGTATACGCCTCTCTGGAAACACCATATATTTT. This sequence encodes CASSVGIRLSGNTIYF. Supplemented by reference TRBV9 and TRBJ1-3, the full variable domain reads DSGVTQTPKHLITATGQRVTLRCSPRSGDLSVYWYQQSLDQGLQFLIQYYNGEERAKGNILERFSAQQFPDLHSELNLSSLELGDSALYFCASSVGIRLSGNTIYFGEGSWLTVV.

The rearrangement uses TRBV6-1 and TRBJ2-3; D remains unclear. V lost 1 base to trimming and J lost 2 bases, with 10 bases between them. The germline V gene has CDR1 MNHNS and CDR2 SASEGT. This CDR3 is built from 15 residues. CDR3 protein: CASSEGVGYTDTQYF. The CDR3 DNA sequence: TGTGCCAGCAGTGAAGGAGTGGGTTACACAGATACGCAGTATTTT.

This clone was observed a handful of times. The CDR3 coding sequence is TGTGCCAGTAGTACCTCGGGGGGTCCCGGAGAAAAACTGTTTTTT. Translating it yields CASSTSGGPGEKLFF. This rearrangement joins TRBV19 to TRBJ1-4, with TRBD1 as a possible D gene (5 bases). The CDR3 totals 15 residues. Between the trimmed V and J ends, which lost 4 bases and 8 bases, there was a span of 17 bases. Germline V gene data show CDR1 as LNHDA and CDR2 as SQIVND (reference sequence).

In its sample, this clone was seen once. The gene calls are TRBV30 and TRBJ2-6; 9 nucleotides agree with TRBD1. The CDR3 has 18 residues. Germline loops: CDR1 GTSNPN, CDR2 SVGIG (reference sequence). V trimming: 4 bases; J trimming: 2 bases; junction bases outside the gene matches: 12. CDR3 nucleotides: TGTGCCTGGAATTTTAAGCAGGGACAGGGAACTGGGGCCAACGTCCTGACTTTC. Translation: CAWNFKQGQGTGANVLTF.

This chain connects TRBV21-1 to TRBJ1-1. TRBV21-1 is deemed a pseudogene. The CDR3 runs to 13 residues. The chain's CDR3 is CASSDPLNTEAFF. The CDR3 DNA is TGTGCCAGCAGCGACCCATTGAACACTGAAGCTTTCTTT.

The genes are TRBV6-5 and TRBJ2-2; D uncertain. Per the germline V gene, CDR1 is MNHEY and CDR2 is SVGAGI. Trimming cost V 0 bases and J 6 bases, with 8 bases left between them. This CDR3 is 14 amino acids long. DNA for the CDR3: TGTGCCAGCAGTTACTCGCGAGGCGCCGGGGAGCTGTTTTTT. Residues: CASSYSRGAGELFF.

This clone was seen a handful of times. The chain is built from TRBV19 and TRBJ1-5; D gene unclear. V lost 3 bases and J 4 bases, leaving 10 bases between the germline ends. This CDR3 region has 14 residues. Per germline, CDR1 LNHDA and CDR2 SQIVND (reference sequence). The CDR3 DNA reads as TGTGCCAGTAGTATGAGGGCACAGAATCAGCCCCAGCATTTT. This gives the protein CASSMRAQNQPQHF. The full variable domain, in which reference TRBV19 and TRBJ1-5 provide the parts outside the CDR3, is DGGITQSPKYLFRKEGQNVTLSCEQNLNHDAMYWYRQDPGQGLRLIYYSQIVNDFQKGDIAEGYSVSREKKESFPLTVTSAQKNPTAFYLCASSMRAQNQPQHFGDGTRLSIL.

CDR3 sequence reads: CASSWTHNEQFF. Written as DNA, the CDR3 is TGTGCCAGCAGTTGGACCCACAATGAGCAGTTCTTC. J is TRBJ2-1 and V is TRBV6-6; D gene ambiguous. Germline assignment: CDR1 MNHNY and CDR2 SVGAGI (reference sequence). This CDR3 spans 12 amino acids. Trimming cost V 4 bases and J 5 bases, with 6 bases left between them.

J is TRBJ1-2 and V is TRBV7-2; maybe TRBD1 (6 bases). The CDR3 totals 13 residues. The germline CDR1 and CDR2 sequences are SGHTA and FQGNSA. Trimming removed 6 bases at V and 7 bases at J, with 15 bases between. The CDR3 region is CASSKGQLVGYTF. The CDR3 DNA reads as TGTGCCAGCAGTAAAGGACAGTTAGTTGGCTACACCTTC.

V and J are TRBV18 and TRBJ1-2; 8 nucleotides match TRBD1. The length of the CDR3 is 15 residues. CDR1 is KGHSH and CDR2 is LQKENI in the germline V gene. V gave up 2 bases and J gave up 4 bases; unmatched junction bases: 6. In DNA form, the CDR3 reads TGTGCCAGCTCACCAGACAGGGGACTAATCTATGGCTACACCTTC. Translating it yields CASSPDRGLIYGYTF.

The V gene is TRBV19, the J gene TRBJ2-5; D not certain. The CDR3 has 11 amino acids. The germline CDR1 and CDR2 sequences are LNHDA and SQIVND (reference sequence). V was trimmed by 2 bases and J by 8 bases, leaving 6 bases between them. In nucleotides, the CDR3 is TGTGCCAGTAGTATAAAGGGAACCCAGTACTTC. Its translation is CASSIKGTQYF. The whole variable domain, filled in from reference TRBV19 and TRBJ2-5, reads DGGITQSPKYLFRKEGQNVTLSCEQNLNHDAMYWYRQDPGQGLRLIYYSQIVNDFQKGDIAEGYSVSREKKESFPLTVTSAQKNPTAFYLCASSIKGTQYFGPGTRLLVL.

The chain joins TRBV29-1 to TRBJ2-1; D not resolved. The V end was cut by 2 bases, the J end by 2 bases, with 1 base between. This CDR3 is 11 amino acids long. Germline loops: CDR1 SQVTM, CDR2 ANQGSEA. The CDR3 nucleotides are TGCAGCGTTGAAACCTACAATGAGCAGTTCTTC. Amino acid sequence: CSVETYNEQFF.

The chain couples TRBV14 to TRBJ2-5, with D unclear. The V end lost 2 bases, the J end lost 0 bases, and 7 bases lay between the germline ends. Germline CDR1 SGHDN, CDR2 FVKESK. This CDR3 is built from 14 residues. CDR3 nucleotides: TGTGCCAGCAGCCAACAGTCGTACCAAGAGACCCAGTACTTC. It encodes CASSQQSYQETQYF.

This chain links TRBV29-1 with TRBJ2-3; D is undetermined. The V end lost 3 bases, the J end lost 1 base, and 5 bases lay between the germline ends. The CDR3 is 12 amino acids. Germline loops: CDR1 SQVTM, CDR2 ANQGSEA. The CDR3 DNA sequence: TGCAGCGTTGATACCGGCACAGATACGCAGTATTTT. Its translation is CSVDTGTDTQYF.

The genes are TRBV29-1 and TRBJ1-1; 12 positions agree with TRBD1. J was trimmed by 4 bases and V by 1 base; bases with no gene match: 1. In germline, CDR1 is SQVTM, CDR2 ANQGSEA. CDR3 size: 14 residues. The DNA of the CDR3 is TGCAGCGTTGAAGGGGGACAGGGGGCCACTGAAGCTTTCTTT. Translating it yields CSVEGGQGATEAFF.

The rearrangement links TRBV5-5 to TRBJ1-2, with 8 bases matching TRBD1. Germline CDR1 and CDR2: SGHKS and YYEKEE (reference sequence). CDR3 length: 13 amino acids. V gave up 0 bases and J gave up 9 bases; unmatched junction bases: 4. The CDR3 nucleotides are TGTGCCAGCAGCTTGGGGGCAGGGGGCAGCTACACCTTC. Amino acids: CASSLGAGGSYTF.

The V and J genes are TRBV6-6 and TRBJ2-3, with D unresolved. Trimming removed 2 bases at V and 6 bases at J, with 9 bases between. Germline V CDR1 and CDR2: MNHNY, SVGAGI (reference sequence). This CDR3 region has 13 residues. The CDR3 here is CASSYTIADTQYF. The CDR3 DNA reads TGTGCCAGCAGTTACACGATTGCGGATACGCAGTATTTT.

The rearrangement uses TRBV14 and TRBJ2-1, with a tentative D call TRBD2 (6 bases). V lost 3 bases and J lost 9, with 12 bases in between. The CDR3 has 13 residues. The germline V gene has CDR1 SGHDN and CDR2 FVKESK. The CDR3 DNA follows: TGTGCCAGCAGCCAGTTGGGACTCGGTGAGCAGTTCTTC. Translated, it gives CASSQLGLGEQFF.

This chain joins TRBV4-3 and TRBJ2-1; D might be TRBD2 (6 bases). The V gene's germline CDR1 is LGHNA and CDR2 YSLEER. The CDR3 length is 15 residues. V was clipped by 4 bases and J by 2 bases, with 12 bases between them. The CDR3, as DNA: TGCGCCAGCAGCCGGGGGGACGGAACCTACAATGAGCAGTTCTTC. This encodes CASSRGDGTYNEQFF.

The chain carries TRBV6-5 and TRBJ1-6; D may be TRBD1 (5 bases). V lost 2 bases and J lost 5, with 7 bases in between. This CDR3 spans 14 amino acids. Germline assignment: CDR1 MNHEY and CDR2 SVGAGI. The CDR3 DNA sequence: TGTGCCAGCAGTTACAGGGACCATAATTCACCCCTCCACTTT. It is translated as CASSYRDHNSPLHF.

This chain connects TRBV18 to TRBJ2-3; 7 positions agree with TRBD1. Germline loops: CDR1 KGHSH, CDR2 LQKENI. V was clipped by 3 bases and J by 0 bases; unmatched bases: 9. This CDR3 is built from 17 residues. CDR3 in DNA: TGTGCCAGCTCACCTCTCCCGGGACAGACGAGCACAGATACGCAGTATTTT. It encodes CASSPLPGQTSTDTQYF.

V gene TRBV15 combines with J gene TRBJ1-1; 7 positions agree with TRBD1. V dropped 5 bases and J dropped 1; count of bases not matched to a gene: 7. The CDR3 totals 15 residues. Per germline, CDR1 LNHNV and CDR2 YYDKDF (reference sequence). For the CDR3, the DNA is TGTGCCACCAGCCCGCGACAGGGACAGAACACTGAAGCTTTCTTT. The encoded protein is CATSPRQGQNTEAFF.

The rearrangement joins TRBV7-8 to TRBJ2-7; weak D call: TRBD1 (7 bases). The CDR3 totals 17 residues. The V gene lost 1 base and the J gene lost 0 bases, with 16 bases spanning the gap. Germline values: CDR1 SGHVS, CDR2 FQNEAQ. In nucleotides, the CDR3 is TGTGCCAGCAGCTTAGGCCCCGGGGGACAGTCCTCCTACGAGCAGTACTTC. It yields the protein CASSLGPGGQSSYEQYF.

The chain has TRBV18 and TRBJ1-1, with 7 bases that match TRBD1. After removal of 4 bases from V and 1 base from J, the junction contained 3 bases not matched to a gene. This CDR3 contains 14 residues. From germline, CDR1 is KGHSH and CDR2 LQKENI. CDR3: CASSQQGGNTEAFF. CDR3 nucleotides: TGTGCCAGCTCACAGCAGGGGGGGAACACTGAAGCTTTCTTT. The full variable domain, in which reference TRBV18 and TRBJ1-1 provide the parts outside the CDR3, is NAGVMQNPRHLVRRRGQEARLRCSPMKGHSHVYWYRQLPEEGLKFMVYLQKENIIDESGMPKERFSAEFPKEGPSILRIQQVVRGDSAAYFCASSQQGGNTEAFFGQGTRLTVV.

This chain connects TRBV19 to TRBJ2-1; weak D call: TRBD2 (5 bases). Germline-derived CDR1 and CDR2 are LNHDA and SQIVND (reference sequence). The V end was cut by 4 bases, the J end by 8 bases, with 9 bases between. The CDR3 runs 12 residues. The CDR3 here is CASSRRFDEQFF. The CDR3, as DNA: TGTGCCAGTAGTAGGAGGTTCGATGAGCAGTTCTTC.